These T cell receptor beta chains were read from a single sample in a study of spatial heterogeneity in lung cancer. TCRdb recomputed calls from the 5' RACE reads with MiXCR, one row per CDR3 protein. The table includes about 800 distinct CDR3 sequences, approximately 14% detected once. The sequencing used lung tumor tissue, collected at surgery. The source of these receptors is a male donor with early-stage non-small cell lung cancer. The CDR3 runs from the conserved cysteine through the conserved F or W. The order of the fields is V gene, clone size, D gene, J gene, CDR3 protein, CDR3 DNA. D genes are given only for firm matches. Clone size appears in some rows only: once, few, many, or a class for an expanded clone.

v_gene: TRBV6-2/TRBV6-3; abundance: large; d_gene: NA; j_gene: TRBJ2-1; CDR3aa: CASSYSILSLSAHEQFF; CDR3nt: TGTGCCAGCAGTTACTCGATTCTGTCGCTGTCCGCACATGAGCAGTTCTTC
v_gene: TRBV6-2/TRBV6-3; abundance: medium-sized; d_gene: TRBD1; j_gene: TRBJ1-4; CDR3aa: CASSAARTGSTKLFF; CDR3nt: TGTGCCAGCAGCGCCGCCCGGACAGGGTCGACAAAACTGTTTTTT
v_gene: TRBV18; abundance: large; d_gene: NA; j_gene: TRBJ1-1; CDR3aa: CASSPPTGKGPAFF; CDR3nt: TGTGCCAGCTCACCACCAACAGGCAAGGGCCCGGCTTTCTTT
v_gene: TRBV5-1; abundance: NA; d_gene: NA; j_gene: TRBJ2-3; CDR3aa: CASSPWTVTDTQYF; CDR3nt: TGCGCCAGCAGCCCGTGGACAGTCACAGATACGCAGTATTTT
v_gene: TRBV7-3; abundance: few; d_gene: NA; j_gene: TRBJ2-1; CDR3aa: CASSTPGEAQFF; CDR3nt: TGTGCCAGCAGCACCCCTGGCGAGGCGCAGTTCTTC
v_gene: TRBV20-1; abundance: NA; d_gene: NA; j_gene: TRBJ1-5; CDR3aa: CSAQDGRRQPQHF; CDR3nt: TGCAGTGCACAGGACGGTCGCCGCCAACCCCAGCATTTT
v_gene: TRBV27; abundance: medium-sized; d_gene: TRBD1; j_gene: TRBJ2-5; CDR3aa: CASSWTGGGETQYF; CDR3nt: TGTGCCAGCAGTTGGACAGGGGGAGGAGAGACCCAGTACTTC
v_gene: TRBV12-3/TRBV12-4; abundance: medium-sized; d_gene: NA; j_gene: TRBJ1-4; CDR3aa: CASSLSDGAKLFF; CDR3nt: TGTGCCAGCAGTCTATCGGACGGGGCAAAACTGTTTTTT
v_gene: TRBV20-1; abundance: large; d_gene: TRBD1; j_gene: TRBJ2-5; CDR3aa: CSAGDRVRETQYF; CDR3nt: TGCAGTGCGGGGGACAGGGTTAGGGAGACCCAGTACTTC
v_gene: TRBV7-2; abundance: medium-sized; d_gene: NA; j_gene: TRBJ2-6; CDR3aa: CASSIGGANVLTF; CDR3nt: TGTGCCAGCAGCATAGGGGGGGCCAACGTCCTGACTTTC
v_gene: TRBV29-1; abundance: medium-sized; d_gene: NA; j_gene: TRBJ2-7; CDR3aa: CSVGGAGDLSEQYF; CDR3nt: TGCAGCGTTGGGGGGGCGGGAGACCTCTCCGAGCAGTACTTC
v_gene: TRBV6-5; abundance: NA; d_gene: NA; j_gene: TRBJ2-3; CDR3aa: CASSLARGADTQYF; CDR3nt: TGTGCCAGCAGCCTTGCTAGGGGGGCAGATACGCAGTATTTT
v_gene: TRBV28; abundance: large; d_gene: TRBD2; j_gene: TRBJ2-5; CDR3aa: CASSFGGGETQYF; CDR3nt: TGTGCCAGCAGTTTTGGCGGGGGAGAGACCCAGTACTTC
v_gene: TRBV20-1; abundance: large; d_gene: NA; j_gene: TRBJ2-3; CDR3aa: CSARGGEPDTQYF; CDR3nt: TGCAGTGCTAGGGGTGGGGAGCCAGATACGCAGTATTTT
v_gene: TRBV19; abundance: large; d_gene: NA; j_gene: TRBJ2-1; CDR3aa: CASSIQGPNEQFF; CDR3nt: TGTGCCAGTAGTATCCAAGGGCCCAATGAGCAGTTCTTC
v_gene: TRBV3-1; abundance: NA; d_gene: TRBD1; j_gene: TRBJ1-4; CDR3aa: CASSQSTGVEKLFF; CDR3nt: TGTGCCAGCAGCCAGTCGACAGGGGTGGAAAAACTGTTTTTT
v_gene: TRBV18; abundance: large; d_gene: TRBD1; j_gene: TRBJ1-5; CDR3aa: CASSYTGGRQPQHF; CDR3nt: TGTGCCAGCTCATACACAGGGGGACGACAGCCCCAGCATTTT
v_gene: TRBV20-1; abundance: once; d_gene: NA; j_gene: TRBJ2-7; CDR3aa: CSARPHAGAGYEQYF; CDR3nt: TGCAGTGCTAGACCTCATGCGGGGGCAGGGTACGAGCAGTACTTC
v_gene: TRBV20-1; abundance: once; d_gene: NA; j_gene: TRBJ2-7; CDR3aa: CSAATRDTEYEQYF; CDR3nt: TGCAGTGCTGCAACCCGGGACACCGAATACGAGCAGTACTTC
v_gene: TRBV27; abundance: medium-sized; d_gene: NA; j_gene: TRBJ2-2; CDR3aa: CASSLGVNTGELFF; CDR3nt: TGTGCCAGCAGTTTAGGCGTGAACACCGGGGAGCTGTTTTTT
v_gene: TRBV20-1; abundance: NA; d_gene: NA; j_gene: TRBJ2-1; CDR3aa: CSAWGSDRFEQFF; CDR3nt: TGCAGTGCTTGGGGGAGCGACCGCTTTGAGCAGTTCTTC
v_gene: TRBV7-8; abundance: few; d_gene: NA; j_gene: TRBJ2-5; CDR3aa: CASSLELAGETQYF; CDR3nt: TGTGCCAGCAGCTTAGAACTGGCCGGGGAGACCCAGTACTTC
v_gene: TRBV20-1; abundance: medium-sized; d_gene: TRBD1; j_gene: TRBJ2-3; CDR3aa: CSARDRDTDTQYF; CDR3nt: TGCAGTGCTCGGGACAGAGACACAGATACGCAGTATTTT
v_gene: TRBV24-1; abundance: large; d_gene: NA; j_gene: TRBJ2-3; CDR3aa: CATSDSFVPYQAGGTDTQYF; CDR3nt: TGTGCCACCAGTGACAGCTTCGTCCCTTATCAAGCGGGTGGCACAGATACGCAGTATTTT
v_gene: TRBV6-2/TRBV6-3; abundance: medium-sized; d_gene: NA; j_gene: TRBJ2-1; CDR3aa: CASSAAERYNEQFF; CDR3nt: TGTGCCTCCTCGGCGGCCGAACGATACAATGAGCAGTTCTTC
v_gene: TRBV6-1; abundance: medium-sized; d_gene: TRBD2; j_gene: TRBJ2-2; CDR3aa: CASLAGGGNTGELFF; CDR3nt: TGTGCCAGCTTAGCGGGAGGGGGAAACACCGGGGAGCTGTTTTTT
v_gene: TRBV6-2/TRBV6-3; abundance: large; d_gene: NA; j_gene: TRBJ1-6; CDR3aa: CASSRPSGSPLHF; CDR3nt: TGTGCCAGCAGTAGACCGAGTGGGTCACCCCTCCACTTT
v_gene: TRBV20-1; abundance: large; d_gene: NA; j_gene: TRBJ2-7; CDR3aa: CSARRLAKEDEQYF; CDR3nt: TGCAGTGCTAGACGGCTAGCGAAAGAGGACGAGCAGTACTTC
v_gene: TRBV5-4; abundance: medium-sized; d_gene: TRBD2; j_gene: TRBJ2-1; CDR3aa: CASSVGLAGGYNEQFF; CDR3nt: TGTGCCAGCAGCGTCGGACTAGCGGGAGGGTACAATGAGCAGTTCTTC
v_gene: TRBV19; abundance: large; d_gene: NA; j_gene: TRBJ2-6; CDR3aa: CASSYTGSGANVLTF; CDR3nt: TGTGCCAGTAGTTACACAGGCTCTGGGGCCAACGTCCTGACTTTC
v_gene: TRBV7-2; abundance: medium-sized; d_gene: TRBD2; j_gene: TRBJ2-1; CDR3aa: CASSLAVSGGAHEQFF; CDR3nt: TGTGCCAGCAGTCTAGCAGTTAGCGGGGGGGCCCATGAGCAGTTCTTC